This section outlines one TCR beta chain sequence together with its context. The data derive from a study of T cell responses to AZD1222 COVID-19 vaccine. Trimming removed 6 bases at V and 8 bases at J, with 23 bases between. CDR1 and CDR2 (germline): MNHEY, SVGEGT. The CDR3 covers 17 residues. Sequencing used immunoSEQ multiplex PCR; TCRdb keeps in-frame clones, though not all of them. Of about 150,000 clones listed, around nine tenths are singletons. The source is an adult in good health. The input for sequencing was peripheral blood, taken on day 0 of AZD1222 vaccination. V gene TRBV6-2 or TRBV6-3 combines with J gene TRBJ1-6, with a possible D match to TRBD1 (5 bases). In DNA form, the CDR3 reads TGTGCCAGCAGCTATACTTCCCGGGACGGACCTTATTCACCCCTCCACTTT. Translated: CASSYTSRDGPYSPLHF.